The 27 T cell receptor beta chains listed next were all sequenced from one sample in a study of identical twins. Using its own MiXCR run on the 5' RACE reads, TCRdb lists one record per CDR3 protein. The repertoire holds more than 350,000 distinct CDR3 sequences, with roughly 10% as singletons. The sample was naive T cells sorted from blood. Receptors originate from a woman between 45 and 65 years old in good health.

The chain is built from TRBV6-4 and TRBJ2-7, with D perhaps TRBD2 (6 bases). V was cut by 6 bases and J by 2 bases, with 11 bases left in between. Per germline, CDR1 MRHNA and CDR2 SNTAGT. The CDR3 sequence is 13 residues long. As DNA, the CDR3 is TGTGCCAGCAGGCGGAGGGAAACCTACGAGCAGTACGTC. Its translation is CASRRRETYEQYV.

The chain carries TRBV6-1 and TRBJ2-7; maybe TRBD1 (6 bases). This CDR3 has 13 amino acids. CDR1 MNHNS and CDR2 SASEGT come from the germline V gene. The germline V and J ends were trimmed by 6 bases and 3 bases, with 12 bases remaining between them. Here the CDR3 reads CASRWGRNYEQYF. CDR3 coding DNA: TGTGCCAGCAGATGGGGGCGTAACTACGAGCAGTACTTC.

This clonotype showed up many times. This sequence joins TRBV11-2 and TRBJ2-7; 9 nucleotides match TRBD1. V lost 5 bases, J lost 2 bases, and 4 bases stayed unmatched. Germline V lookup: CDR1 SGHAT, CDR2 FQNNGV. This CDR3 has 14 amino acids. The CDR3 spells CASSVGTGTYEQYV. The CDR3 DNA reads TGTGCCAGCAGCGTGGGGACAGGGACCTACGAGCAGTACGTC.

This clonotype appeared many times. V gene TRBV29-1 combines with J gene TRBJ2-2; no reliable D call. This CDR3 region has 11 residues. Germline CDR1 is SQVTM and CDR2 is ANQGSEA. V was pared by 7 bases and J by 4 bases, with 7 bases between. CDR3 in amino acids: CSGLSTGELFF. The DNA of the CDR3 is TGCAGCGGACTCTCCACCGGGGAGCTGTTTTTT.

The genes are TRBV5-1 and TRBJ2-7; TRBD2 matches 8 bases. Germline-derived CDR1 and CDR2 are SGHRS and YFSETQ. This CDR3 is 14 amino acids long. V was pared by 0 bases and J by 5 bases, with 4 bases of the junction left unmatched. The CDR3 DNA is TGCGCCAGCAGCTTGGGGACTAGCAATGACGAGCAGTACGTC. Translated: CASSLGTSNDEQYV.

This clonotype was seen many times. For the CDR3, the DNA is TGTGCCAGCAGCCCCGGGTTTCGCAGGGCCCTTGGTATGGAGGGCTACACCTTC. This gives the protein CASSPGFRRALGMEGYTF. The V and J genes are TRBV12-3 or TRBV12-4 and TRBJ1-2, with D possibly TRBD1 on 5 matching bases. The CDR3 has 18 amino acids. The V end lost 6 bases, the J end lost 8 bases, and 31 bases lay between the germline ends.

This clonotype was picked up a small number of times. This chain links TRBV10-2 with TRBJ2-6; either TRBD1 or TRBD2 may supply D (5 bases each). This CDR3 comprises 19 residues. Trimming removed 1 base from V and 0 bases from J, with 16 bases in between. Germline CDR1 WSHSY, CDR2 SAAADI. The CDR3 reads CASSEFRPWGNSGANVLTF. In DNA form, the CDR3 reads TGCGCCAGCAGTGAGTTCCGGCCCTGGGGGAACTCTGGGGCCAACGTCCTGACTTTC.

DNA for the CDR3: TGCGCCAGCAGCTTGGCCCCGGGACAGACCACAGATACGCAGTATTTT. Amino acid sequence: CASSLAPGQTTDTQYF. J is TRBJ2-3 and V is TRBV5-1; 7 positions match TRBD1. The CDR3 sequence is 16 residues long. Trimming took 0 bases from V and 2 from J; bases not matched to a gene: 6. The germline V gene has CDR1 SGHRS and CDR2 YFSETQ.

This clonotype was counted between two and nine times. The V call is TRBV7-2, the J call TRBJ2-1; D may be TRBD1 (6 bases). This CDR3 is 17 amino acids long. Germline CDR1 and CDR2: SGHTA and FQGNSA. The V end was cut by 1 base, the J end by 0 bases, with 13 bases between. The CDR3 bases are TGTGCCAGCAGCTTAGAGGTTAGGGGGAGCTCCTACAATGAGCAGTTCTTC. This translates into CASSLEVRGSSYNEQFF. Full variable domain (outside the CDR3, taken from reference TRBV7-2 and TRBJ2-1): GAGVSQSPSNKVTEKGKDVELRCDPISGHTALYWYRQSLGQGLEFLIYFQGNSAPDKSGLPSDRFSAERTGGSVSTLTIQRTQQEDSAVYLCASSLEVRGSSYNEQFFGPGTRLTVL.

The gene calls are TRBV24-1 and TRBJ2-3, with 11 bases identical to TRBD1. Trimming took 4 bases from V and 5 from J; bases not matched to a gene: 10. CDR3 length: 17 residues. Germline lookup yields CDR1 KGHDR and CDR2 SFDVKD. CDR3 residues: CATSEAVGGTGGDTQYF. The CDR3 DNA is TGTGCCACCAGTGAGGCCGTGGGAGGGACAGGGGGAGATACGCAGTATTTT.

This clonotype was observed a few times. The chain combines TRBV11-2 with TRBJ2-7; D is perhaps TRBD1 or TRBD2 (5 bases each). V lost 5 bases and J lost 3, with 23 bases in between. CDR1 SGHAT and CDR2 FQNNGV come from the germline V gene. The CDR3 has 17 amino acids. The CDR3 DNA is TGTGCCAGCAGCCCCCAGGGATCATGGGGAGTTAGCTACGAGCAGTACGTC. Translating it yields CASSPQGSWGVSYEQYV.

This clonotype was seen a few times. This sequence joins TRBV15 and TRBJ1-1, with D possibly matching TRBD1 (5 bases). Deletions cut 0 bases from V and 5 bases from J, with 13 bases between. This CDR3 is built from 15 residues. Per germline, CDR1 LNHNV and CDR2 YYDKDF (reference sequence). The CDR3 region is CATSREPGGGTEAFF. In nucleotides, the CDR3 is TGTGCCACCAGCAGAGAGCCGGGGGGTGGAACTGAAGCTTTCTTT.

J is TRBJ1-5 and V is TRBV12-3 or TRBV12-4; D call uncertain. The CDR3 consists of 14 residues. The V and J ends lost 11 bases and 2 bases respectively, with 16 bases between them. Written as DNA, the CDR3 is TGTGCCGTCAGACTTGGTACCGGCAATCAGCCCCAGCATTTT. Its translation is CAVRLGTGNQPQHF.

This clonotype was seen many times. This chain uses TRBV29-1 with TRBJ2-1, with 9 bases matching TRBD2. Germline CDR1 is SQVTM and CDR2 is ANQGSEA. This CDR3 spans 14 amino acids. V lost 3 bases and J lost 6; bases outside the gene matches: 6. This CDR3 is CSVEASGTINEQFF. For the CDR3, the DNA is TGCAGCGTTGAGGCTAGCGGGACCATCAATGAGCAGTTCTTC.

This clonotype was seen a handful of times. The V call is TRBV3-1, the J call TRBJ2-7; a weak D match, TRBD1 (6 bases). Trimming pared 1 base from V and 5 bases from J, leaving 15 bases between. The germline V gene has CDR1 LGHDT and CDR2 YNNKEL (reference sequence). The CDR3 totals 15 residues. The CDR3 DNA reads TGTGCCAGCAGCCAAGGGCCGGGACATACTAACGAGCAGTACTTC. Translating it yields CASSQGPGHTNEQYF.

This clonotype has more than one count but fewer than ten. V usage is TRBV7-8 and J usage is TRBJ2-5; 12 nucleotides line up with TRBD2. The V and J ends lost 0 bases and 7 bases, in that order; junction bases with no gene match: 6. From germline, CDR1 is SGHVS and CDR2 FQNEAQ. This CDR3 is built from 16 residues. The CDR3 nucleotides are TGTGCCAGCAGCTTAGCTCTAGCGGGAGGGCGCGGGACCCAGTACTTC. Protein: CASSLALAGGRGTQYF.

The gene calls are TRBV11-2 and TRBJ2-7; 7 bases fit TRBD1. CDR3 length equals 14 residues. Germline V CDR1 and CDR2: SGHAT, FQNNGV. The V and J ends lost 6 bases and 0 bases, in that order; junction bases with no gene match: 5. This CDR3 is CASSWTGVSYEQYF. In DNA, the CDR3 is TGTGCCAGCAGTTGGACAGGAGTCTCCTACGAGCAGTACTTC.

The J gene is TRBJ2-7, the V gene TRBV5-1; TRBD2 might be the D (6 bases). Germline CDR1 SGHRS, CDR2 YFSETQ. The CDR3 extends over 15 amino acids. Trimming left V 1 base short and J 4 bases short, with 15 bases between. CDR3 coding DNA: TGCGCCAGCAGCTTGAGGGGCAGGGAGGTGTACGAGCAGTACTTC. Translating it yields CASSLRGREVYEQYF.

This clonotype was counted many times. The chain employs TRBV14 and TRBJ2-1, with D possibly matching TRBD2 (5 bases). Trimming cost V 4 bases and J 4 bases, with 8 bases left between them. Germline CDR1 reads SGHDN; CDR2 reads FVKESK. The CDR3 is made up of 13 amino acids. CDR3 nucleotide sequence: TGTGCCAGCAGCCGGCGGGTATACAATGAGCAGTTCTTC. Translated: CASSRRVYNEQFF. Supplemented by reference TRBV14 and TRBJ2-1, the full variable domain reads EAGVTQFPSHSVIEKGQTVTLRCDPISGHDNLYWYRRVMGKEIKFLLHFVKESKQDESGMPNNRFLAERTGGTYSTLKVQPAELEDSGVYFCASSRRVYNEQFFGPGTRLTVL.

Ten or more counts support this clonotype. This chain links TRBV29-1 with TRBJ1-1, with 9 bases identical to TRBD1. This CDR3 contains 13 residues. Germline-derived CDR1 and CDR2 are SQVTM and ANQGSEA. The J segment lost 2 bases and the V segment lost 5 bases, leaving 3 bases of the junction unmatched. CDR3 nucleotide sequence: TGCAGCGTTAAGGACAGGGGTAACACTGAAGCTTTCTTT. Translating gives CSVKDRGNTEAFF.

Worth noting for this clonotype: A much larger clone differs from this one at a single base, so this may be a read error. The gene calls are TRBV11-2 and TRBJ1-3; D call uncertain. Germline lookup yields CDR1 SGHAT and CDR2 FQNNGV. The CDR3 contains 16 residues. The CDR3 region is CASSLVDPSSGSTIYF. CDR3 nucleotides: TGTGCCAGCAGCTTAGTCGACCCGAGCTCTGGAAGCACCATATATTTT.

This clonotype was observed a few times. This sequence joins TRBV10-2 and TRBJ1-1; 9 bases are a match to TRBD1. The junction had 7 bases not matched to a gene; V was cut back by 6 bases and J by 8 bases. The length of the CDR3 is 13 residues. Germline-derived CDR1 and CDR2 are WSHSY and SAAADI. This chain's CDR3 is CASSQDRGIEAFF. The CDR3, as DNA: TGCGCCAGCAGCCAAGACAGGGGGATCGAAGCTTTCTTT.

The rearrangement links TRBV5-1 to TRBJ2-1, with D perhaps matching TRBD2 (6 bases). V dropped 0 bases and J dropped 0 bases, with 13 bases sitting between them. The CDR3 contains 17 residues. Germline CDR1 is SGHRS and CDR2 is YFSETQ. The CDR3 loop is CASSLVGRGSSYNEQFF. DNA of the CDR3: TGCGCCAGCAGCTTGGTGGGGCGGGGTAGCTCCTACAATGAGCAGTTCTTC.

This clonotype has only a few counts. A clone one base away is much larger, so this may be a read error. Here the CDR3 DNA reads TGTGCCAGCAGTATGGGCACCGGGGAGCTGTTTTTT. As protein: CASSMGTGELFF. The chain couples TRBV2 to TRBJ2-2; D unclear. V lost 5 bases to trimming and J lost 4 bases, with 5 bases between them. This CDR3 spans 12 amino acids. Germline V CDR1 and CDR2: SNHLY, FYNNEI.

This clonotype was observed a few times. The V call is TRBV30, the J call TRBJ1-1, with TRBD1 identical over 10 bases. The junction had 5 bases not matched to a gene; V was cut back by 3 bases and J by 1 base. Germline V gene sequence: CDR1 GTSNPN, CDR2 SVGIG (reference sequence). The CDR3 is 15 amino acids. CDR3: CAWRGQGKTNTEAFF. In nucleotides, the CDR3 is TGTGCCTGGAGGGGACAGGGGAAGACGAACACTGAAGCTTTCTTT.

The sample holds many counts of this clonotype. This chain joins TRBV28 and TRBJ1-6; D might be TRBD1 (5 bases). CDR1 and CDR2 from the germline V gene are MDHEN and SYDVKM. V was cut by 6 bases and J by 5 bases, with 8 bases left in between. The length of the CDR3 is 13 residues. CDR3 nucleotides: TGTGCCAGCAGGGGGCTCAATAATTCACCCCTCCACTTT. This codes for CASRGLNNSPLHF.

This chain uses TRBV29-1 with TRBJ2-2, with 11 bases matching TRBD1. The CDR3 covers 12 residues. Looked up from germline, CDR1 is SQVTM and CDR2 is ANQGSEA. V lost 6 bases to trimming and J lost 6 bases; unmatched junction nucleotides: 0. In DNA, the CDR3 is TGCAGCGTGGGACAGGGGGCCGGGGAGCTGTTTTTT. Translating gives CSVGQGAGELFF.